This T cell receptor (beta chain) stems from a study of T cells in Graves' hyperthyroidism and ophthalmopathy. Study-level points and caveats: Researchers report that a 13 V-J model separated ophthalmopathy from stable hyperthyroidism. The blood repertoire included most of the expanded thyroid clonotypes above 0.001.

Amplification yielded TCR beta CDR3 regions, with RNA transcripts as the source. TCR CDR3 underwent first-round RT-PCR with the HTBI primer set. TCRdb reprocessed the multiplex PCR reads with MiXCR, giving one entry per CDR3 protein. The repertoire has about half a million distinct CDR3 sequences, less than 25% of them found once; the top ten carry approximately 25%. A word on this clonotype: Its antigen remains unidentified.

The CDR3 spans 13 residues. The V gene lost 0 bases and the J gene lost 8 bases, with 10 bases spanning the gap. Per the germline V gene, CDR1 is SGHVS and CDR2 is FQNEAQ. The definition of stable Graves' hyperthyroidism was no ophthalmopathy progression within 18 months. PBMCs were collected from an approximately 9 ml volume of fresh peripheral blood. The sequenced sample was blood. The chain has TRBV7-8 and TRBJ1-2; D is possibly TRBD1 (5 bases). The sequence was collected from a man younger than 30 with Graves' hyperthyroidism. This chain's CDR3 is CASSLASGQGYTF. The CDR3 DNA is TGTGCCAGCAGCTTAGCCTCAGGGCAGGGCTACACCTTC. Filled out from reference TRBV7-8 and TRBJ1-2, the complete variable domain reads GAGVSQSPRYKVAKRGQDVALRCDPISGHVSLFWYQQALGQGPEFLTYFQNEAQLDKSGLPSDRFFAERPEGSVSTLKIQRTQQEDSAVYLCASSLASGQGYTFGSGTRLTVV.